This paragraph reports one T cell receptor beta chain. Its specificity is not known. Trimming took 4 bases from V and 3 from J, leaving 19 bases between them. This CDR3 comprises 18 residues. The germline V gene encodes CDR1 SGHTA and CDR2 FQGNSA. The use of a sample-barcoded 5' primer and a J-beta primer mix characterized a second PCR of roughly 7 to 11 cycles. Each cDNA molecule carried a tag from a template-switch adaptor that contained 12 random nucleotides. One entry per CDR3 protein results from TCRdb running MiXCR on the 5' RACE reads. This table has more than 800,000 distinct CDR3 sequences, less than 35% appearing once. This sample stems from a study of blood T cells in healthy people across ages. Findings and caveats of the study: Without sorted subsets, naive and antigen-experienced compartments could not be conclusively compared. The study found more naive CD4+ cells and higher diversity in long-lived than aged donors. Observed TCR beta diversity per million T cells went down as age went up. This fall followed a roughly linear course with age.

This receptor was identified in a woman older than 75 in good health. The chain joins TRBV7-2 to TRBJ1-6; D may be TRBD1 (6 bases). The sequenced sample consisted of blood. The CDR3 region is CASSYGTPGGSYNSPLHF. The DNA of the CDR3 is TGTGCCAGCAGCTACGGGACACCCGGCGGCAGCTATAATTCACCCCTCCACTTT.